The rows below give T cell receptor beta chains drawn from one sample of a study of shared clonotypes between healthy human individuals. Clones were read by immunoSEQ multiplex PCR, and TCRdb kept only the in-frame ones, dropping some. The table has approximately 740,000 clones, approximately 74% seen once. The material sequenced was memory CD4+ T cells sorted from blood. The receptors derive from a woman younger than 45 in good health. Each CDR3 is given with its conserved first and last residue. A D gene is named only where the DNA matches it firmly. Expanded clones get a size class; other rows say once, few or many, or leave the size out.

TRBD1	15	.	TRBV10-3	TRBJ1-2	TGTGCCGCGTGGACAGGGAGTCTCGGTTTCTATGGCTACACCTTC	CAAWTGSLGFYGYTF
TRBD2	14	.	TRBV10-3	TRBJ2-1	TGTGCCATCAGCGAGACTAGCGGATATAATGAGCAGTTCTTC	CAISETSGYNEQFF
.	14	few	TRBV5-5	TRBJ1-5	TGTGCCAGCACAACGGACGGGAGCAATCAGCCCCAGCATTTT	CASTTDGSNQPQHF
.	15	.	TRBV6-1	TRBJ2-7	TGTGCCAGCAGTGATCCCCCGAACAGACTCTACGAGCAGTACTTC	CASSDPPNRLYEQYF
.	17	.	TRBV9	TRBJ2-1	TGTGCCAGCAGCCCCCGAAGGGTGGCGGGAAGGTTTTCGGAGCAGTTCTTC	CASSPRRVAGRFSEQFF
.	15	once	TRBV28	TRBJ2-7	TGTGCCAGCAGTCCCTCCCTGGGTGACGGTAGTGAGCAGTACTTC	CASSPSLGDGSEQYF
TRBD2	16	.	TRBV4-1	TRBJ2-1	TGCGCCAGCAGCCAAGAAGGGGCTAGCGGGGGGAATGAGCAGTTCTTC	CASSQEGASGGNEQFF
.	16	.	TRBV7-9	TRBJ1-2	TGTGCCAGCAGCTTAGATTTCGGGGGTGTGGGCTATGGCTACACCTTC	CASSLDFGGVGYGYTF
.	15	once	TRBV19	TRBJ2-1	TGTGCCAGTAGTCCCAGAGGGGGCTCCTACAATGAGCAGTTCTTC	CASSPRGGSYNEQFF
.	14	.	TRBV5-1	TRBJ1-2	TGCGCCAGCAGCTTTTCATCCGGGGACGATGGCTACACCTTC	CASSFSSGDDGYTF
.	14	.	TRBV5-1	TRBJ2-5	TGCGCCAGCAGCCACGGACGAGGGGAGGAGACCCAGTACTTC	CASSHGRGEETQYF
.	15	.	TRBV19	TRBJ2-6	TGTGCCAGTAGAACCAGGGGATCCGGGGCCAACGTCCTGACTTTC	CASRTRGSGANVLTF
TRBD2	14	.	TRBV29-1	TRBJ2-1	TGCAGCGTTGATGGGCGGGAGGGCCTCGATGAGCAGTTCTTC	CSVDGREGLDEQFF
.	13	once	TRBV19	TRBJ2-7	TGTGCCAGTAGTATCCTTGTGGGAGGCGAGCAGTACTTC	CASSILVGGEQYF
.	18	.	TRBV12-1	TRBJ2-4	TGTGCCATCCAAAATGGGACTAGCGGGAGCCTGGGCAAAAACATTCAGTACTTC	CAIQNGTSGSLGKNIQYF
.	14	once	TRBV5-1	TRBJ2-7	TGCGCCAGCAGCTTGTACACAGGATCCTACGAGCAGTACTTC	CASSLYTGSYEQYF
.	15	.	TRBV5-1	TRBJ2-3	TGCGCCAGCAGCTTGGTCGAGAGGGCGGTAGATACGCAGTATTTT	CASSLVERAVDTQYF
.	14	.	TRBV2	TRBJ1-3	TGTGCCAGCAGTCAAGAAGACTCTGGAAACACCATATATTTT	CASSQEDSGNTIYF
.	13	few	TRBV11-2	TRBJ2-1	TGTGCCAGCAGTACCGACTCGATCAATGAGCAGTTCTTC	CASSTDSINEQFF
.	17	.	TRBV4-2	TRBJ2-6	TGTGCCAGCACTCCGCGGGACAGCAATACTGGGGCCAACGTCCTGACTTTC	CASTPRDSNTGANVLTF
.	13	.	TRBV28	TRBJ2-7	TGTGCCAGCAGTTTATCACGGGCTTACGAGCAGTACTTC	CASSLSRAYEQYF
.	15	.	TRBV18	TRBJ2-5	TGTGCCAGCTCACAGCTGGGACACCAACAAGAGACCCAGTACTTC	CASSQLGHQQETQYF
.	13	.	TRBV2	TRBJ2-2	TGTGCCAGCAGCGCTACTCTGGGAGGGGAGCTGTTTTTT	CASSATLGGELFF
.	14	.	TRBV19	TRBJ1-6	TGTGCCAGTAGTACAGGAGGGAATAATTCACCCCTCCACTTT	CASSTGGNNSPLHF
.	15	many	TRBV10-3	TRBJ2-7	TGTGCTCTAAAGGCGGAAGGGGGAGGGCCCCACGAGCAGTACTTC	CALKAEGGGPHEQYF
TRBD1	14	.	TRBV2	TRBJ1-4	TGTGCCAGCAGTTGGACAGGGCTTAATGAAAAACTGTTTTTT	CASSWTGLNEKLFF
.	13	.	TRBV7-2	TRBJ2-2	TGTGCCAGCAGCTTATCCGAGACCGGGGAGCTGTTTTTT	CASSLSETGELFF
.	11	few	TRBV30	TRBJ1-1	TGTGCCTGGAGTGTACAAACTGAAGCTTTCTTT	CAWSVQTEAFF
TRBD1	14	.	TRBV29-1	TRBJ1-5	TGCAGCGTCGCCTCCGGGACAGGGAATCAGCCCCAGCATTTT	CSVASGTGNQPQHF
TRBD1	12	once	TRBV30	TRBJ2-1	TGTGCCTGGAATCGGGACAGGGTCGAGCAGTTCTTC	CAWNRDRVEQFF
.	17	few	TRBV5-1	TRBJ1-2	TGCGCCAGCAGCTTGGTTTCGGCAGGGAATGTAAACTATGGCTACACCTTC	CASSLVSAGNVNYGYTF
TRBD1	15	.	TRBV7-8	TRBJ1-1	TGTGCCAGCAGCCCCAAGAGGACAGGAAACACTGAAGCTTTCTTT	CASSPKRTGNTEAFF
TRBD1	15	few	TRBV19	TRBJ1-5	TGTGCCAGTATTGACAGGGCAGTAGGCAATCAGCCCCAGCATTTT	CASIDRAVGNQPQHF
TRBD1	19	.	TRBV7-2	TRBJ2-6	TGTGCCAGCAGGTTTAGTAGGGGCAGGGGGCGCGTTGGGGCCAACGTCCTGACTTTC	CASRFSRGRGRVGANVLTF
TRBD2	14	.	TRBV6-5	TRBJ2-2	TGTGCCAGCAGAGAAGCGGGGTATACCGGGGAGCTGTTTTTT	CASREAGYTGELFF
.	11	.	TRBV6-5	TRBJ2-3	TGTGCCAGCAGTTACGAGGATACGCAGTATTTT	CASSYEDTQYF